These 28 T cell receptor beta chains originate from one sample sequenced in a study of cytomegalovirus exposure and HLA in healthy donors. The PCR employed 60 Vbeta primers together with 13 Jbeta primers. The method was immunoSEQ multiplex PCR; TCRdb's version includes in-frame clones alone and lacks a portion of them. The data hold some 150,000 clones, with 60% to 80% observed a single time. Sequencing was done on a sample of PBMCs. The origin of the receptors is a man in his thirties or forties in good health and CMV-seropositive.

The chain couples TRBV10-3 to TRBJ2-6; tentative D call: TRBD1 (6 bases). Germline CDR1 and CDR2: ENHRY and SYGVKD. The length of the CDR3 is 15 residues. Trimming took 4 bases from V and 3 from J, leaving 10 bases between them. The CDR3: CAISVGGYGANVLTF. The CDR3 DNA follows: TGTGCCATCAGTGTAGGGGGATATGGGGCCAACGTCCTGACTTTC.

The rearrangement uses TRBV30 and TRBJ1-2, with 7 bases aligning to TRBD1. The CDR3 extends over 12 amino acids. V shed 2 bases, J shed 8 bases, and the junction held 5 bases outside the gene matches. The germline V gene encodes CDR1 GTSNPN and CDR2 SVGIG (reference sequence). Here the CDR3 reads CAWSRQGDGYTF. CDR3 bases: TGTGCCTGGAGTAGACAGGGCGACGGCTACACCTTC.

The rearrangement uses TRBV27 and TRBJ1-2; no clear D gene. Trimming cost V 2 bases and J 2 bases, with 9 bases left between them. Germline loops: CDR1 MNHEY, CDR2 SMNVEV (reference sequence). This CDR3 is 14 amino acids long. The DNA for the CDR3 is TGTGCCAGCAGTTTACTTGGGCAGAACTATGGCTACACCTTC. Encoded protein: CASSLLGQNYGYTF.

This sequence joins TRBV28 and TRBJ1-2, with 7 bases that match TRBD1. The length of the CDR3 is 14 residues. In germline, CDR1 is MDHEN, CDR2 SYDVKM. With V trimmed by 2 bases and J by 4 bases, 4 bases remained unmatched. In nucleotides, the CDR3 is TGTGCCAGCAGTTTAGACAGGGTCGGCTATGGCTACACCTTC. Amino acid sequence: CASSLDRVGYGYTF.

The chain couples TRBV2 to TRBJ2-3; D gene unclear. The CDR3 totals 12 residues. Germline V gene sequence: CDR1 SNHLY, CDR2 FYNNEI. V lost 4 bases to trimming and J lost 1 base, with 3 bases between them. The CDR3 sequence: CASSAGTDTQYF. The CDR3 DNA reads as TGTGCCAGCAGTGCCGGCACAGATACGCAGTATTTT.

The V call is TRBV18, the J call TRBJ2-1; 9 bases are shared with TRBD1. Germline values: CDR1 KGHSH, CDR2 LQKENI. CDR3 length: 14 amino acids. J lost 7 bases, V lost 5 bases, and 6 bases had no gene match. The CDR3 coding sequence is TGTGCCAGCTCAAAAACCGGGACAGGGAATGAGCAGTTCTTC. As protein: CASSKTGTGNEQFF. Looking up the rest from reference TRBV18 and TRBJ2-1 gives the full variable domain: NAGVMQNPRHLVRRRGQEARLRCSPMKGHSHVYWYRQLPEEGLKFMVYLQKENIIDESGMPKERFSAEFPKEGPSILRIQQVVRGDSAAYFCASSKTGTGNEQFFGPGTRLTVL.

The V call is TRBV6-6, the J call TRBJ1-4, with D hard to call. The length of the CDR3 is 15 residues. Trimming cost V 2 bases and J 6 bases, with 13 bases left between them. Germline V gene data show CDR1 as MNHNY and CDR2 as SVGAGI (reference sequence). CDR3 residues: CASSYLGRTDEKLFF. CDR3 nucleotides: TGTGCCAGCAGTTACCTCGGTCGTACGGATGAAAAACTGTTTTTT.

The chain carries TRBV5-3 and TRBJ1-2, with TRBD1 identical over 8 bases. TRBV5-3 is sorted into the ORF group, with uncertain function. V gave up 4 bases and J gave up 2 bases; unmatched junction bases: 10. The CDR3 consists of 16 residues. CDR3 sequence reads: CARSTGQVRSNYGYTF. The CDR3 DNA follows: TGTGCCAGAAGCACGGGACAGGTTCGGTCAAACTATGGCTACACCTTC.

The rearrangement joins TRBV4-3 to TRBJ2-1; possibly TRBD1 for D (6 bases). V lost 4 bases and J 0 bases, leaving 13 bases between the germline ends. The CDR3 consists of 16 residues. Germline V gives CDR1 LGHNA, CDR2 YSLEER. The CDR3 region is CASSRDGQNSYNEQFF. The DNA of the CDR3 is TGCGCCAGCAGCCGAGATGGACAGAACTCCTACAATGAGCAGTTCTTC.

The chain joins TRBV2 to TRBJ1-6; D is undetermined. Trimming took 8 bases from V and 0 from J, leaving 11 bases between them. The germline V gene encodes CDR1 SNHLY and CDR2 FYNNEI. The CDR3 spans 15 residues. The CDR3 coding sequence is TGTGCCAGCGCTGAGTTTAGCTCCTATAATTCACCCCTCCACTTT. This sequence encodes CASAEFSSYNSPLHF. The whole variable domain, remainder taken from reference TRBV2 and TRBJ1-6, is EPEVTQTPSHQVTQMGQEVILRCVPISNHLYFYWYRQILGQKVEFLVSFYNNEISEKSEIFDDQFSVERPDGSNFTLKIRSTKLEDSAMYFCASAEFSSYNSPLHFGNGTRLTVT.

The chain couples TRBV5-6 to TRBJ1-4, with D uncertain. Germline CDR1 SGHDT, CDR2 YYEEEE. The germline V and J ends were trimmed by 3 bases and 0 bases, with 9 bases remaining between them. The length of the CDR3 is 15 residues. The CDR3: CASSSTGATNEKLFF. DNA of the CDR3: TGTGCCAGCAGCTCCACCGGGGCAACTAATGAAAAACTGTTTTTT.

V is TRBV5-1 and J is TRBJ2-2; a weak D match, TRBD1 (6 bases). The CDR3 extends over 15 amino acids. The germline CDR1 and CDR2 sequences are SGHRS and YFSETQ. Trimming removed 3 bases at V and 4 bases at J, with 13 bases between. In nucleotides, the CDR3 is TGCGCCAGCAGCTGGGTAACAGGGTTCACCGGGGAGCTGTTTTTT. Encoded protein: CASSWVTGFTGELFF.

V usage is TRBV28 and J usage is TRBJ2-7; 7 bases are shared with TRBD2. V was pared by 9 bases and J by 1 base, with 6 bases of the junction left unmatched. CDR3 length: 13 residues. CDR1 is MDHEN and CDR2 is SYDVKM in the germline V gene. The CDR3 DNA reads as TGTGCCAGTATCGGGACTACATCCTACGAGCAGTACTTC. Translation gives CASIGTTSYEQYF.

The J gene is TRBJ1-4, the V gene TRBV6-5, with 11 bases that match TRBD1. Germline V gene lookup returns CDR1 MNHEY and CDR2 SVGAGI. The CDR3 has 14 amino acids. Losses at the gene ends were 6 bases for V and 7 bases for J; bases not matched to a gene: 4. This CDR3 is CASRRDRGIEKLFF. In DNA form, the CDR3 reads TGTGCCAGCAGAAGGGACAGGGGGATTGAAAAACTGTTTTTT.

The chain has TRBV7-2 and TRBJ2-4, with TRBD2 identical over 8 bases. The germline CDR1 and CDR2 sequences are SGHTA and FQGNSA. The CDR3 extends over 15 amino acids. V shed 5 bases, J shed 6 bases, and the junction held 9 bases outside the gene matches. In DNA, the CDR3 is TGTGCCAGCAGCAACGACCAGGCGGGAGGAAACATTCAGTACTTC. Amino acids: CASSNDQAGGNIQYF.

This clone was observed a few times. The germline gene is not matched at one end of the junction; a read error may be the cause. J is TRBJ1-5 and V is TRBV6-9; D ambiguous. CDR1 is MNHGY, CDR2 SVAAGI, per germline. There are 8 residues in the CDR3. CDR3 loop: CASSPERF. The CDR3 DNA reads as TGTGCCAGCAGCCCGGAGCGTTTT.

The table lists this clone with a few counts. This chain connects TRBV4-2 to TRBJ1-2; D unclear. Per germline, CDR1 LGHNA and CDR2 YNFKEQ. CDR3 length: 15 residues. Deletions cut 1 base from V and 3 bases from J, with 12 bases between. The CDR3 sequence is CASSQAPDTDYGYTF. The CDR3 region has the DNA TGTGCCAGCAGCCAAGCCCCTGACACGGACTATGGCTACACCTTC.

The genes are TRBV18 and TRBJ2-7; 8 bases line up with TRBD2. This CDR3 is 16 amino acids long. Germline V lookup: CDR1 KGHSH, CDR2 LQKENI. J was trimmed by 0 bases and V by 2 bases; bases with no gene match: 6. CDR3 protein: CASSPSGGQSSYEQYF. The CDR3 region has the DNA TGTGCCAGCTCACCAAGCGGGGGCCAGAGCTCCTACGAGCAGTACTTC.

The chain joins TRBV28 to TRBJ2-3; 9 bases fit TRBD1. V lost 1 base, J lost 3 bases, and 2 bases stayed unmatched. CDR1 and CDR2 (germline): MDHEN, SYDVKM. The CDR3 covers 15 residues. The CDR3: CASSLSGQGTDTQYF. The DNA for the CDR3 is TGTGCCAGCAGTTTATCGGGACAGGGTACAGATACGCAGTATTTT. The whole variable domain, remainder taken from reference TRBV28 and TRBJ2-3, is DVKVTQSSRYLVKRTGEKVFLECVQDMDHENMFWYRQDPGLGLRLIYFSYDVKMKEKGDIPEGYSVSREKKERFSLILESASTNQTSMYLCASSLSGQGTDTQYFGPGTRLTVL.

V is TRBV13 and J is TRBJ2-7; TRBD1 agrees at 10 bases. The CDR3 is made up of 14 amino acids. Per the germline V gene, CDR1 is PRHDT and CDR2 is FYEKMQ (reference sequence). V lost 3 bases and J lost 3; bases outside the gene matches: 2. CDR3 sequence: CASSFRTGGYEQYF. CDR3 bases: TGTGCCAGCAGCTTCCGGACAGGGGGCTACGAGCAGTACTTC.

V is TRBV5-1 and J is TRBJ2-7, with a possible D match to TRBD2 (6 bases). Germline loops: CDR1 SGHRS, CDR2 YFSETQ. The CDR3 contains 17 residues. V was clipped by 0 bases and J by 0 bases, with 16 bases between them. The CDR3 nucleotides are TGCGCCAGCAGCTTGGCCAATGGAGGGCTGGGCTCCTACGAGCAGTACTTC. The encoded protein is CASSLANGGLGSYEQYF. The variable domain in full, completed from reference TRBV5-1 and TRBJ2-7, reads KAGVTQTPRYLIKTRGQQVTLSCSPISGHRSVSWYQQTPGQGLQFLFEYFSETQRNKGNFPGRFSGRQFSNSRSEMNVSTLELGDSALYLCASSLANGGLGSYEQYFGPGTRLTVT.

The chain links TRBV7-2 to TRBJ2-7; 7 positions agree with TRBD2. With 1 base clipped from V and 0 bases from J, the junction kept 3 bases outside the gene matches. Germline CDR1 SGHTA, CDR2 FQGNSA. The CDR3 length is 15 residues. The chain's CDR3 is CASSLGAGSSYEQYF. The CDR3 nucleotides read TGTGCCAGCAGCTTAGGAGCGGGGAGCTCCTACGAGCAGTACTTC.

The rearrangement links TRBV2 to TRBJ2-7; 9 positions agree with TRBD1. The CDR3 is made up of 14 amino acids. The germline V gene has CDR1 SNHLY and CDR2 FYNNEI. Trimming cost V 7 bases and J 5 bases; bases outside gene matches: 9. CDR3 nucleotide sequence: TGTGCCAGCATTCCCCGGGACAGGGAACACGAGCAGTACTTC. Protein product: CASIPRDREHEQYF.

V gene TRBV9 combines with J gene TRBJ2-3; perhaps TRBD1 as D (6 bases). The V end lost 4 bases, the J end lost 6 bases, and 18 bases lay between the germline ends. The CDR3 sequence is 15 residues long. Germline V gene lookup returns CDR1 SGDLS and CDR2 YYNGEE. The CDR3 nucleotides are TGTGCCAGCAGCACAACAATAGACAGGAGGGATACGCAGTATTTT. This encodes CASSTTIDRRDTQYF.

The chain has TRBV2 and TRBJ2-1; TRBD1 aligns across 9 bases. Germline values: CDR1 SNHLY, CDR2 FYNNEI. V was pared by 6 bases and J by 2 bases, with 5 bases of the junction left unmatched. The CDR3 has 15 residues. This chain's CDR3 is CASSARTGAYNEQFF. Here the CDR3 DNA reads TGTGCCAGCAGCGCCCGGACAGGGGCCTACAATGAGCAGTTCTTC.

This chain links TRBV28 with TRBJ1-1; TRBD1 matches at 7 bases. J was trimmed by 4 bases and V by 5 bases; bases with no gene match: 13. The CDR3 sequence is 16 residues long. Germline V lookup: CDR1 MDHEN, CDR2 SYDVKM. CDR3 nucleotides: TGTGCCAGCAGTACCTGGACCTCCCCAGGGGGCACTGAAGCTTTCTTT. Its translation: CASSTWTSPGGTEAFF.

The CDR3 sequence is CASSPGGSYEQYF. The CDR3 DNA follows: TGCGCCAGCAGCCCAGGGGGCTCCTACGAGCAGTACTTC. This chain connects TRBV5-1 to TRBJ2-7, with 7 bases matching TRBD1. This CDR3 comprises 13 residues. V trimming: 4 bases; J trimming: 0 bases; junction bases outside the gene matches: 1. Germline CDR1 SGHRS, CDR2 YFSETQ.

CDR3 sequence reads: CAWRKGSQGVFDTQYF. The CDR3, as DNA: TGTGCCTGGAGAAAGGGCAGCCAGGGGGTTTTCGATACGCAGTATTTT. This chain uses TRBV30 with TRBJ2-3; TRBD1 aligns across 7 bases. The CDR3 sequence is 16 residues long. V shed 3 bases, J shed 6 bases, and the junction held 15 bases outside the gene matches. Germline CDR1 is GTSNPN and CDR2 is SVGIG (reference sequence).